Below, 19 T cell receptor beta chains from the same sample are listed, as sequenced in a study of monozygotic twins with cystic fibrosis. TCRdb's copy holds only in-frame clones and misses some; the assay was immunoSEQ multiplex PCR. The data contain approximately 14,000 clones, 70% to 90% of them seen just once; the ten biggest clones take up more than 1%. The sequenced sample consisted of blood. These receptors all stem from a boy aged 5-17 years with cystic fibrosis.

The chain has TRBV14 and TRBJ1-5; D not resolved. Trimming removed 1 base at V and 6 bases at J, with 4 bases between. Germline assignment: CDR1 SGHDN and CDR2 FVKESK. This CDR3 has 12 amino acids. DNA for the CDR3: TGTGCCAGCAGCCAAGGGGTTCAGCCCCAGCATTTT. Amino acid sequence: CASSQGVQPQHF.

V is TRBV5-1 and J is TRBJ1-1; 7 bases match TRBD1. V gave up 2 bases and J gave up 2 bases; unmatched junction bases: 18. The CDR3 totals 19 residues. The germline V gene encodes CDR1 SGHRS and CDR2 YFSETQ. The DNA of the CDR3 is TGCGCCAGCAGCTTCTTCCCTCGACAGGGTCTTTCTCTAAACACTGAAGCTTTCTTT. Its protein product is CASSFFPRQGLSLNTEAFF.

In DNA, the CDR3 is TGTGCCAGCTCACCACTCTCCTCCGAAAAACTGTTTTTT. Amino acids: CASSPLSSEKLFF. V gene TRBV18 combines with J gene TRBJ1-4, with D hard to call. This CDR3 has 13 residues. Between the trimmed V and J ends, which lost 1 base and 8 bases, there was a span of 8 bases. Germline loops: CDR1 KGHSH, CDR2 LQKENI.

This clone was detected once. The chain uses TRBV30 and TRBJ1-4, with 8 bases identical to TRBD1. Germline V lookup: CDR1 GTSNPN, CDR2 SVGIG (reference sequence). J lost 8 bases, V lost 4 bases, and 9 bases had no gene match. The CDR3 contains 14 residues. The CDR3 sequence: CAWMLRDRREKLFF. CDR3 bases: TGTGCCTGGATGTTAAGGGACAGGCGGGAAAAACTGTTTTTT.

The chain carries TRBV11-2 and TRBJ1-3; unclear D gene. Germline CDR1 and CDR2: SGHAT and FQNNGV. The CDR3 spans 14 residues. V gave up 1 base and J gave up 0 bases, with 4 bases separating them. The CDR3 nucleotides are TGTGCCAGCAGCTTAGGTAGCTCTGGAAACACCATATATTTT. It translates to CASSLGSSGNTIYF.

The rearrangement uses TRBV4-1 and TRBJ2-7, with TRBD1 matching 11 bases. Germline values: CDR1 MGHRA, CDR2 YSYEKL. V shed 0 bases, J shed 6 bases, and the junction held 1 base outside the gene matches. This CDR3 is 14 amino acids long. CDR3 nucleotide sequence: TGCGCCAGCAGCCAAGAGGGGACAGGGGGCGAGCAGTACTTC. Translation: CASSQEGTGGEQYF.

The sample holds one count of this clone. This chain uses TRBV6-4 with TRBJ2-2; no definite D call. Germline CDR1 MRHNA, CDR2 SNTAGT. This CDR3 region has 14 residues. The ends were cut back, 4 bases at V and 4 bases at J, with 10 bases in the middle. The CDR3 spells CASSGALITGELFF. The CDR3 DNA follows: TGTGCCAGCAGTGGGGCCTTGATCACCGGGGAGCTGTTTTTT.

This clone was seen a single time. V usage is TRBV19 and J usage is TRBJ2-1, with D uncertain. Trimming cost V 7 bases and J 5 bases, with 15 bases left between them. Germline CDR1 LNHDA, CDR2 SQIVND (reference sequence). The CDR3 runs to 14 residues. DNA for the CDR3: TGTGCCAGTAATGGGTACGTAGGGAACAATGAGCAGTTCTTC. Its translation: CASNGYVGNNEQFF. Supplemented by reference TRBV19 and TRBJ2-1, the full variable domain reads DGGITQSPKYLFRKEGQNVTLSCEQNLNHDAMYWYRQDPGQGLRLIYYSQIVNDFQKGDIAEGYSVSREKKESFPLTVTSAQKNPTAFYLCASNGYVGNNEQFFGPGTRLTVL.

Regarding this clone: Different DNA sequences within this sample yield the same CDR3. J is TRBJ2-7 and V is TRBV7-2, with D perhaps matching TRBD1 (5 bases). V lost 2 bases and J lost 6, with 11 bases in between. The germline gives CDR1 SGHTA, CDR2 FQGNSA. This CDR3 has 13 residues. The CDR3 sequence is CASSLLPDSEQYF. The CDR3 DNA follows: TGTGCCAGCAGCTTATTACCAGACAGCGAGCAGTACTTC.

The CDR3 bases are TGTGCCAGCAGCTTAGTTCGGGGTTCTAGCACAGATACGCAGTATTTT. Encoded protein: CASSLVRGSSTDTQYF. This chain connects TRBV13 to TRBJ2-3; the D gene is possibly TRBD2 (5 bases). Germline-derived CDR1 and CDR2 are PRHDT and FYEKMQ (reference sequence). This CDR3 is built from 16 residues. Deletions cut 1 base from V and 0 bases from J, with 11 bases between.

The chain has TRBV5-1 and TRBJ2-3, with 7 bases matching TRBD1. V dropped 3 bases and J dropped 0; count of bases not matched to a gene: 13. The CDR3 extends over 18 amino acids. CDR1 and CDR2 (germline): SGHRS, YFSETQ. CDR3 amino acids: CASSSTGAAVLSTDTQYF. In nucleotides, the CDR3 is TGCGCCAGCAGCTCTACAGGGGCCGCGGTCCTTAGCACAGATACGCAGTATTTT.

This chain joins TRBV2 and TRBJ2-3; unclear D gene. V lost 5 bases and J 2 bases, leaving 8 bases between the germline ends. CDR3 size: 13 residues. Germline V CDR1 and CDR2: SNHLY, FYNNEI. This CDR3 reads CASSPGNTDTQYF. CDR3 DNA: TGTGCCAGCAGTCCGGGTAACACAGATACGCAGTATTTT. Supplemented by reference TRBV2 and TRBJ2-3, the full variable domain reads EPEVTQTPSHQVTQMGQEVILRCVPISNHLYFYWYRQILGQKVEFLVSFYNNEISEKSEIFDDQFSVERPDGSNFTLKIRSTKLEDSAMYFCASSPGNTDTQYFGPGTRLTVL.

This clone has just one count. The chain employs TRBV27 and TRBJ2-3; 8 nucleotides match TRBD2. Germline V gene data show CDR1 as MNHEY and CDR2 as SMNVEV (reference sequence). V was pared by 6 bases and J by 1 base, with 0 bases of the junction left unmatched. This CDR3 has 13 amino acids. In DNA, the CDR3 is TGTGCCAGCAGGACTAGCGGCACAGATACGCAGTATTTT. It specifies CASRTSGTDTQYF.

The V call is TRBV5-1, the J call TRBJ2-5; TRBD1 matches 7 bases. With 2 bases clipped from V and 1 base from J, the junction kept 8 bases outside the gene matches. Germline assignment: CDR1 SGHRS and CDR2 YFSETQ. The CDR3 loop spans 16 amino acids. The CDR3, as DNA: TGCGCCAGCAGCTTAACCGGGACAGAATTCCAAGAGACCCAGTACTTC. Translating it yields CASSLTGTEFQETQYF. Using reference TRBV5-1 and TRBJ2-5 for the parts outside the CDR3, the full variable domain is KAGVTQTPRYLIKTRGQQVTLSCSPISGHRSVSWYQQTPGQGLQFLFEYFSETQRNKGNFPGRFSGRQFSNSRSEMNVSTLELGDSALYLCASSLTGTEFQETQYFGPGTRLLVL.

The chain recombines TRBV18 with TRBJ1-1, with D possibly matching TRBD1 (5 bases). V was shortened by 3 bases and J by 0 bases, with 14 bases between the two germline ends. Germline V gene data show CDR1 as KGHSH and CDR2 as LQKENI. The CDR3 sequence is 16 residues long. CDR3 nucleotide sequence: TGTGCCAGCTCACCCCCCCACAGGTTACTGAACACTGAAGCTTTCTTT. It translates to CASSPPHRLLNTEAFF.

A few counts support this clone. The chain joins TRBV2 to TRBJ1-2; 8 positions agree with TRBD1. CDR3 length equals 14 residues. CDR1 and CDR2 from the germline V gene are SNHLY and FYNNEI. The V segment lost 6 bases and the J segment 8 bases; nucleotides outside the gene matches: 11. CDR3 DNA: TGTGCCAGCAGCGGGGACAGGTCGATGGGAGGCTACACCTTC. It translates to CASSGDRSMGGYTF.

This clone was seen once. The chain is built from TRBV5-4 and TRBJ2-1; 7 nucleotides match TRBD2. V lost 0 bases, J lost 3 bases, and 6 bases stayed unmatched. The CDR3 has 16 residues. Germline-derived CDR1 and CDR2 are SGHNT and YYREEE (reference sequence). This chain's CDR3 is CASSLVGGRGYNEQFF. The CDR3 DNA sequence: TGTGCCAGCAGCTTGGTGGGCGGGAGAGGCTACAATGAGCAGTTCTTC.

This clone was recorded only once. The genes are TRBV4-2 and TRBJ2-2, with 11 bases aligning to TRBD2. Per the germline V gene, CDR1 is LGHNA and CDR2 is YNFKEQ. Germline trimming cut 2 bases from V and 4 bases from J; bases unmatched to any gene: 15. CDR3 size: 20 residues. The CDR3 spells CASSQSQVSGRADFTGELFF. The CDR3 coding sequence is TGTGCCAGCAGCCAATCCCAGGTTAGCGGGAGGGCGGATTTCACCGGGGAGCTGTTTTTT.

This clone was detected only a few times. This chain joins TRBV7-6 and TRBJ2-2; perhaps TRBD2 as D (5 bases). The CDR3 totals 15 residues. Germline assignment: CDR1 SGHVS and CDR2 FNYEAQ. Trimming removed 1 base from V and 5 bases from J, with 11 bases in between. The CDR3 is CASSLVASTTGELFF. The CDR3 DNA reads as TGTGCCAGCAGCTTAGTGGCTAGCACTACCGGGGAGCTGTTTTTT. The full variable domain, its missing parts supplied by reference TRBV7-6 and TRBJ2-2, is GAGVSQSPRYKVTKRGQDVALRCDPISGHVSLYWYRQALGQGPEFLTYFNYEAQQDKSGLPNDRFSAERPEGSISTLTIQRTEQRDSAMYRCASSLVASTTGELFFGEGSRLTVL.